The 14 T cell receptor beta chains reported below all come from one sample, sequenced in a study of T cell repertoires in aging, cancer and after chemotherapy. Multiplex touch-down PCR with TRB-A/B primers amplified rearranged V-D-J TRB sequences. TCRdb passed the multiplex PCR reads through MiXCR, listing each CDR3 protein once. The table lists about 3,100 distinct CDR3 sequences, around a third of them singletons. TCR beta rearrangements were amplified from peripheral blood genomic DNA. The sample consisted of blood. The source is a human donor in good health.

By share of the sample, this clonotype is large. V usage is TRBV7-6 and J usage is TRBJ2-7; perhaps D is TRBD1 or TRBD2 (5 bases each). This CDR3 region has 13 residues. Trimming stripped 5 bases from V and 3 bases from J, with 11 bases between. Germline V gene data show CDR1 as SGHVS and CDR2 as FNYEAQ. CDR3 protein: CASSPGPNYEQYF. Written as DNA, the CDR3 is TGTGCCAGCAGCCCGGGACCGAACTACGAGCAGTACTTC.

The chain links TRBV20-1 to TRBJ1-1; TRBD1 aligns across 7 bases. The CDR3 contains 17 residues. V dropped 0 bases and J dropped 1; count of bases not matched to a gene: 11. CDR1 DFQATT and CDR2 SNEGSKA come from the germline V gene (reference sequence). CDR3 region: CSARDIRGRGANTEAFF. CDR3 bases: TGCAGTGCTAGAGATATCCGGGGCAGGGGGGCGAACACTGAAGCTTTCTTT.

This chain links TRBV20-1 with TRBJ2-6; 10 bases match TRBD2. The CDR3 loop spans 17 amino acids. Per germline, CDR1 DFQATT and CDR2 SNEGSKA (reference sequence). V gave up 0 bases and J gave up 2 bases; unmatched junction bases: 4. The CDR3 region has the DNA TGCAGTGCTAGAGAAGGTAGCGGGGGGCCTGGGGCCAACGTCCTGACTTTC. As protein: CSAREGSGGPGANVLTF.

A word on this clonotype: A read error may explain this, as a much larger clone is one base away. J is TRBJ1-2 and V is TRBV6-5; D is ambiguous. CDR1 is MNHEY and CDR2 is SVGAGI in the germline V gene. The CDR3 contains 13 residues. With 4 bases removed from V and 14 bases from J, the gap between germline ends came to 20 bases. CDR3 sequence: CASSSLTTRTETF. CDR3 in DNA: TGTGCCAGCAGTTCCCTGACGACGAGAACGGAGACCTTC.

This clonotype was observed a single time. The chain has TRBV14 and TRBJ1-2; 9 bases align to TRBD1. The V gene's germline CDR1 is SGHDN and CDR2 FVKESK. V lost 4 bases to trimming and J lost 6 bases; unmatched junction nucleotides: 6. The CDR3 contains 14 residues. The CDR3 sequence is CASSLYRGRDGYTF. For the CDR3, the DNA is TGTGCCAGCAGCCTCTACAGGGGGCGGGATGGCTACACCTTC.

The V gene is TRBV30, the J gene TRBJ1-1; tentatively, D is TRBD1 (6 bases). The germline gives CDR1 GTSNPN, CDR2 SVGIG (reference sequence). Trimming pared 2 bases from V and 4 bases from J, leaving 14 bases between. The CDR3 is 14 amino acids. The CDR3 region has the DNA TGTGCCTGGAGTCCAACCCCGGACAGCACTGAAGCTTTCTTT. Protein: CAWSPTPDSTEAFF.

Judged by abundance, this clonotype is medium-sized. This chain uses TRBV6-6 with TRBJ2-7, with 9 bases that match TRBD1. The CDR3 is 13 residues long. V dropped 10 bases and J dropped 5; count of bases not matched to a gene: 9. Germline assignment: CDR1 MNHNY and CDR2 SVGAGI (reference sequence). The CDR3 loop is CATYRGRFDEQYF. The CDR3 DNA reads as TGTGCCACGTACAGGGGGCGATTCGACGAGCAGTACTTC.

The rearrangement uses TRBV6-5 and TRBJ2-2; D may correspond to TRBD1 or TRBD2 (6 bases each). CDR1 MNHEY and CDR2 SVGAGI come from the germline V gene. The CDR3 spans 15 residues. V dropped 6 bases and J dropped 5 bases, with 16 bases sitting between them. The CDR3 nucleotides are TGTGCCAGCAGCCCCCCACGGGGGCGAACCGGGGAGCTGTTTTTT. It codes for CASSPPRGRTGELFF.

The chain couples TRBV7-9 to TRBJ2-3; 10 bases agree with TRBD2. With V trimmed by 7 bases and J by 10 bases, 11 bases remained unmatched. The CDR3 has 14 residues. The V gene's germline CDR1 is SEHNR and CDR2 FQNEAQ (reference sequence). The CDR3, as DNA: TGTGCCAGCACCAAAGGAGCGGGGGGGCCGGCGCAGTATTTT. Translating it yields CASTKGAGGPAQYF.

This clonotype has more than one count but fewer than ten. V and J are TRBV18 and TRBJ1-6; 8 nucleotides align to TRBD1. V trimming: 3 bases; J trimming: 9 bases; junction bases outside the gene matches: 7. Germline V lookup: CDR1 KGHSH, CDR2 LQKENI. The CDR3 has 15 residues. CDR3 loop: CASSPGQGGSSPLHF. The CDR3 bases are TGTGCCAGCTCACCTGGACAGGGAGGGAGTTCACCCCTCCACTTT.

This rearrangement joins TRBV6-5 to TRBJ2-2; TRBD2 agrees at 7 bases. V lost 0 bases, J lost 7 bases, and 2 bases stayed unmatched. CDR3 length equals 14 residues. Germline lookup yields CDR1 MNHEY and CDR2 SVGAGI. CDR3 nucleotide sequence: TGTGCCAGCAGTTACTCGGGGGGGGTCGGGGAGCTGTTTTTT. It translates to CASSYSGGVGELFF.

This clonotype was observed a few times. The rearrangement joins TRBV6-2 or TRBV6-3 to TRBJ2-3; no reliable D call. CDR3 length: 12 amino acids. Germline loops: CDR1 MNHEY, CDR2 SVGEGT. V lost 5 bases and J lost 3, with 6 bases in between. DNA for the CDR3: TGTGCCAGCAGTCCCTCGACAGATACGCAGTATTTT. The encoded protein is CASSPSTDTQYF.

This chain joins TRBV6-4 and TRBJ1-1; D not certain. In germline, CDR1 is MRHNA, CDR2 SNTAGT. V gave up 7 bases and J gave up 0 bases, with 9 bases separating them. The CDR3 runs 13 residues. For the CDR3, the DNA is TGTGCCAGCATCCAGGACCTGAACACTGAAGCTTTCTTT. It is translated as CASIQDLNTEAFF.

The chain joins TRBV6-4 to TRBJ1-6, with TRBD1 matching over 7 bases. The germline V gene encodes CDR1 MRHNA and CDR2 SNTAGT. The CDR3 covers 14 residues. V lost 6 bases, J lost 8 bases, and 7 bases stayed unmatched. The CDR3 protein is CASRPETGHSPLHF. DNA for the CDR3: TGTGCCAGCAGGCCGGAGACAGGGCATTCACCCCTCCACTTT.